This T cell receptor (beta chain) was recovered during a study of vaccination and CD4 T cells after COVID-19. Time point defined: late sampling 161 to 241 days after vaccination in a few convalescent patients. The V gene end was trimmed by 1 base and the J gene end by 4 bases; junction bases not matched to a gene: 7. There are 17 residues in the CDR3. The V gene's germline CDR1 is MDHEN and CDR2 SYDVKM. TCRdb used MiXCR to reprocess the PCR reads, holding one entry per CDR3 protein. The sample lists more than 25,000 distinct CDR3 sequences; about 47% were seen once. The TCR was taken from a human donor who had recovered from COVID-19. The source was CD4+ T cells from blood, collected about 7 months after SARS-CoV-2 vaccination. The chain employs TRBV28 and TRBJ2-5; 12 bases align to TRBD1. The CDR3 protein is CASSLYRGQGAGETQYF. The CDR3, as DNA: TGTGCCAGCAGTTTATACCGGGGACAGGGGGCTGGAGAGACCCAGTACTTC.